One and the same sample provided the 29 T cell receptor beta chains below, sequenced in a study of blood T cell repertoires in COVID-19. Clones were read by immunoSEQ multiplex PCR, and TCRdb kept only the in-frame ones, dropping some. The sample lists about 100,000 clones; less than 75% were seen once. Sequencing was done on a sample of peripheral blood. The origin of the receptors is a woman aged 40 to 55 with acute or convalescent COVID-19.

This clone was observed a few times. The CDR3 DNA is TGTGCCAGCAGCTTAGAGGGACAGATATACAATGAGCAGTTCTTC. This gives the protein CASSLEGQIYNEQFF. This chain uses TRBV7-2 with TRBJ2-1; the match to TRBD1 covers 7 bases. Looked up from germline, CDR1 is SGHTA and CDR2 is FQGNSA. Trimming removed 1 base from V and 4 bases from J; junction bases left unmatched: 4. CDR3 length: 15 amino acids.

The chain recombines TRBV9 with TRBJ2-1; D gene uncertain. With 4 bases removed from V and 8 bases from J, the gap between germline ends came to 13 bases. The CDR3 covers 13 residues. In germline, CDR1 is SGDLS, CDR2 YYNGEE. The CDR3 protein is CASSPSVLDEQFF. The CDR3 nucleotides read TGTGCCAGCAGCCCATCTGTTTTAGATGAGCAGTTCTTC.

This clone was observed once. V gene TRBV7-2 combines with J gene TRBJ1-1, with D tentatively TRBD1 (6 bases). The germline V gene encodes CDR1 SGHTA and CDR2 FQGNSA. Trimming pared 1 base from V and 5 bases from J, leaving 14 bases between. The CDR3 covers 15 residues. For the CDR3, the DNA is TGTGCCAGCAGCTTAGGAGGGGGAGTGAGGACTGAAGCTTTCTTT. Amino acids: CASSLGGGVRTEAFF.

The chain joins TRBV30 to TRBJ1-3, with D unclear. The CDR3 has 13 residues. Germline V lookup: CDR1 GTSNPN, CDR2 SVGIG (reference sequence). The ends were cut back, 3 bases at V and 1 base at J, with 7 bases in the middle. CDR3 sequence reads: CAWSAGSGNTIYF. CDR3 DNA: TGTGCCTGGAGCGCGGGATCTGGAAACACCATATATTTT.

This clone was observed a handful of times. The chain joins TRBV28 to TRBJ1-5; a weak D match, TRBD1 (6 bases). Germline CDR1 and CDR2: MDHEN and SYDVKM. The ends were cut back, 4 bases at V and 5 bases at J, with 15 bases in the middle. The CDR3 totals 15 residues. The CDR3 here is CASSWSHRADQPQHF. The CDR3 DNA reads as TGTGCCAGCAGTTGGTCCCACAGGGCAGATCAGCCCCAGCATTTT.

This clone occurred once. The V call is TRBV3-1 (or the pseudogene TRBV3-2), the J call TRBJ1-5; D may be TRBD1 (5 bases). This CDR3 has 15 amino acids. Germline CDR1 is LGHDT and CDR2 is YNNKEL (reference sequence). Between the trimmed V and J ends, which lost 1 base and 4 bases, there was a span of 11 bases. The CDR3: CASSQGSGSNQPQHF. CDR3 DNA: TGTGCCAGCAGCCAAGGATCAGGGTCAAATCAGCCCCAGCATTTT.

The chain combines TRBV5-1 with TRBJ2-5; a possible D gene is TRBD2 (6 bases). The CDR3 runs to 15 residues. Germline V gene sequence: CDR1 SGHRS, CDR2 YFSETQ. V was trimmed by 4 bases and J by 5 bases, leaving 18 bases between them. In DNA form, the CDR3 reads TGCGCCAGCAGCCCACTGGGTTCCAGCGGGGAGACCCAGTACTTC. It translates to CASSPLGSSGETQYF.

The V and J genes are TRBV5-1 and TRBJ2-1; the D gene is possibly TRBD1 (6 bases). V lost 1 base and J lost 8, with 16 bases in between. Germline-derived CDR1 and CDR2 are SGHRS and YFSETQ. The length of the CDR3 is 15 residues. CDR3 region: CASSLPAGELDEQFF. Here the CDR3 DNA reads TGCGCCAGCAGCTTGCCGGCAGGGGAGTTGGATGAGCAGTTCTTC.

The chain couples TRBV5-4 to TRBJ2-1; no clear D gene. The V end was cut by 0 bases, the J end by 4 bases, with 8 bases between. Germline V lookup: CDR1 SGHNT, CDR2 YYREEE (reference sequence). The length of the CDR3 is 14 residues. In nucleotides, the CDR3 is TGTGCCAGCAGCTTGGGTCCGGAGTACAATGAGCAGTTCTTC. Amino acid sequence: CASSLGPEYNEQFF. Filled out from reference TRBV5-4 and TRBJ2-1, the complete variable domain reads ETGVTQSPTHLIKTRGQQVTLRCSSQSGHNTVSWYQQALGQGPQFIFQYYREEENGRGNFPPRFSGLQFPNYSSELNVNALELDDSALYLCASSLGPEYNEQFFGPGTRLTVL.

This clone showed up just a few times. V is TRBV6-5 and J is TRBJ1-2; possibly TRBD1 for D (5 bases). V lost 2 bases to trimming and J lost 8 bases, with 12 bases between them. Germline V lookup: CDR1 MNHEY, CDR2 SVGAGI. The CDR3 spans 13 residues. The CDR3 DNA sequence: TGTGCCAGCAGTTACGGCCCCGGGGGAGGCTACACCTTC. Amino acids: CASSYGPGGGYTF.

Ten or more counts support this clone. The chain recombines TRBV5-4 with TRBJ1-2; D is undetermined. Trimming shortened V by 2 bases and J by 2 bases, and 7 bases separated the two germline ends. The germline V gene encodes CDR1 SGHNT and CDR2 YYREEE (reference sequence). The CDR3 has 13 amino acids. CDR3 in DNA: TGTGCCAGCAGCTTAACAGAAAACTATGGCTACACCTTC. Protein sequence: CASSLTENYGYTF.

This CDR3 is CASSLVGPESTGELFF. CDR3 nucleotide sequence: TGTGCCAGCAGCTTAGTCGGTCCCGAGAGCACCGGGGAGCTGTTTTTT. The chain employs TRBV11-2 and TRBJ2-2, with unresolved D. V dropped 1 base and J dropped 4 bases, with 13 bases sitting between them. Germline V gene sequence: CDR1 SGHAT, CDR2 FQNNGV. The CDR3 runs 16 residues.

The table lists this clone with a few counts. This chain links TRBV9 with TRBJ1-3; D gene uncertain. This CDR3 spans 16 amino acids. The germline CDR1 and CDR2 sequences are SGDLS and YYNGEE. Trimming cost V 3 bases and J 2 bases, with 15 bases left between them. CDR3 sequence: CASSAGLSSAGNTIYF. The CDR3 nucleotides read TGTGCCAGCAGCGCCGGTTTGAGCAGCGCTGGAAACACCATATATTTT.

The chain carries TRBV27 and TRBJ1-2; possible D gene TRBD1, 5 bases. Germline V gene data show CDR1 as MNHEY and CDR2 as SMNVEV (reference sequence). Trimming shortened V by 2 bases and J by 6 bases, and 16 bases separated the two germline ends. This CDR3 has 15 amino acids. The CDR3 DNA follows: TGTGCCAGCAGTTTAGGGCGCGGGGGTTACAATGGCTACACCTTC. It encodes CASSLGRGGYNGYTF.

The J gene is TRBJ2-1, the V gene TRBV5-4; TRBD1 matches at 8 bases. The CDR3 length is 13 residues. Germline CDR1 reads SGHNT; CDR2 reads YYREEE (reference sequence). V gave up 4 bases and J gave up 8 bases; unmatched junction bases: 5. The CDR3 coding sequence is TGTGCCAGCAGCGGGACAGGACAGGATGAGCAGTTCTTC. Protein sequence: CASSGTGQDEQFF.

This clone was seen more than once but under ten times. This chain links TRBV6-7 with TRBJ1-1; TRBD1 agrees at 7 bases. TRBV6-7 counts as an open reading frame of uncertain function. This CDR3 has 18 amino acids. V lost 6 bases, J lost 4 bases, and 20 bases stayed unmatched. In nucleotides, the CDR3 is TGTGCCAGCAGGCCTGACAGGGAAGGGTACGGAGGGGGCACTGAAGCTTTCTTT. The encoded protein is CASRPDREGYGGGTEAFF.

V gene TRBV18 combines with J gene TRBJ1-1, with 8 bases identical to TRBD1. The CDR3 spans 17 residues. J lost 0 bases, V lost 0 bases, and 6 bases had no gene match. Germline V gives CDR1 KGHSH, CDR2 LQKENI. The CDR3, as DNA: TGTGCCAGCTCACCACCGGCGGCAGGGGGCATGAACACTGAAGCTTTCTTT. Translation: CASSPPAAGGMNTEAFF. Full variable domain (remainder filled in from reference TRBV18 and TRBJ1-1): NAGVMQNPRHLVRRRGQEARLRCSPMKGHSHVYWYRQLPEEGLKFMVYLQKENIIDESGMPKERFSAEFPKEGPSILRIQQVVRGDSAAYFCASSPPAAGGMNTEAFFGQGTRLTVV.

This clone was seen a few times. The V and J genes are TRBV7-9 and TRBJ2-4; maybe TRBD1 (6 bases). The length of the CDR3 is 13 residues. Germline V gene lookup returns CDR1 SEHNR and CDR2 FQNEAQ (reference sequence). Deletions cut 2 bases from V and 5 bases from J, with 7 bases between. CDR3 residues: CASSLSGENIQYF. The CDR3 DNA reads TGTGCCAGCAGCTTATCAGGGGAAAACATTCAGTACTTC.

The gene calls are TRBV7-9 and TRBJ2-1; TRBD2 aligns across 9 bases. V lost 4 bases and J lost 5; bases outside the gene matches: 9. Germline lookup yields CDR1 SEHNR and CDR2 FQNEAQ (reference sequence). The CDR3 extends over 16 amino acids. In nucleotides, the CDR3 is TGTGCCAGCAGCTCCTATCTAGCGGGGCCCAACAATGAGCAGTTCTTC. This gives the protein CASSSYLAGPNNEQFF. Full variable domain (outside the CDR3, taken from reference TRBV7-9 and TRBJ2-1): DTGVSQNPRHKITKRGQNVTFRCDPISEHNRLYWYRQTLGQGPEFLTYFQNEAQLEKSRLLSDRFSAERPKGSFSTLEIQRTEQGDSAMYLCASSSYLAGPNNEQFFGPGTRLTVL.

This chain uses TRBV11-2 with TRBJ1-2, with TRBD1 matching over 7 bases. This CDR3 has 14 amino acids. Losses at the gene ends were 6 bases for V and 2 bases for J; bases not matched to a gene: 6. CDR1 SGHAT and CDR2 FQNNGV come from the germline V gene. CDR3 loop: CASSFGTENYGYTF. The CDR3 bases are TGTGCCAGCAGTTTCGGGACAGAGAACTATGGCTACACCTTC.

The chain carries TRBV2 and TRBJ1-1; no clear D gene. V dropped 7 bases and J dropped 4 bases, with 10 bases sitting between them. The CDR3 consists of 12 residues. CDR1 and CDR2 from the germline V gene are SNHLY and FYNNEI. In DNA, the CDR3 is TGTGCCAGCAATTCACGGGGCACTGAAGCTTTCTTT. Its translation is CASNSRGTEAFF. Full variable domain (outside the CDR3, taken from reference TRBV2 and TRBJ1-1): EPEVTQTPSHQVTQMGQEVILRCVPISNHLYFYWYRQILGQKVEFLVSFYNNEISEKSEIFDDQFSVERPDGSNFTLKIRSTKLEDSAMYFCASNSRGTEAFFGQGTRLTVV.

The V call is TRBV6-2 or TRBV6-3, the J call TRBJ2-2, with 8 positions matching TRBD1. This CDR3 is built from 14 residues. V trimming: 5 bases; J trimming: 2 bases; junction bases outside the gene matches: 1. Looked up from germline, CDR1 is MNHEY and CDR2 is SVGEGT. CDR3 sequence (DNA): TGTGCCAGCAGTACAGGGGGAAACACCGGGGAGCTGTTTTTT. Its translation: CASSTGGNTGELFF.

The V gene is TRBV30, the J gene TRBJ2-3; 8 nucleotides line up with TRBD2. The CDR3 is 16 residues long. Losses at the gene ends were 0 bases for V and 3 bases for J; bases not matched to a gene: 8. Looked up from germline, CDR1 is GTSNPN and CDR2 is SVGIG (reference sequence). CDR3 region: CAWSVGSSGGTDTQYF. The CDR3 DNA reads TGTGCCTGGAGTGTGGGAAGCAGCGGGGGTACAGATACGCAGTATTTT.

The V and J genes are TRBV5-4 and TRBJ1-2, with 10 positions matching TRBD1. V lost 4 bases to trimming and J lost 3 bases; unmatched junction nucleotides: 12. Germline V gene data show CDR1 as SGHNT and CDR2 as YYREEE (reference sequence). This CDR3 has 17 residues. The CDR3 sequence: CASSLATGGAGHYGYTF. CDR3 DNA sequence: TGTGCCAGCAGCCTCGCGACAGGGGGCGCGGGCCACTATGGCTACACCTTC.

This clone was seen only once. The V and J genes are TRBV10-3 and TRBJ2-1; D may be TRBD1 (5 bases). The V end lost 10 bases, the J end lost 2 bases, and 12 bases lay between the germline ends. CDR1 is ENHRY and CDR2 is SYGVKD in the germline V gene. The CDR3 sequence is 13 residues long. This CDR3 reads CATQGGPYNEQFF. For the CDR3, the DNA is TGTGCCACCCAGGGTGGGCCCTACAATGAGCAGTTCTTC.

With regard to this clone: The same CDR3 arises from other DNA sequences in this sample as well. V and J are TRBV5-1 and TRBJ2-6; TRBD1 might be the D (6 bases). The germline V gene has CDR1 SGHRS and CDR2 YFSETQ. V lost 2 bases and J lost 1, with 7 bases in between. The CDR3 runs 15 residues. Written as DNA, the CDR3 is TGCGCCAGCAGCTTAGGGGGTTCTGGGGCCAACGTCCTGACTTTC. It translates to CASSLGGSGANVLTF.

In this sample, this clone turned up a few times. The chain is built from TRBV15 and TRBJ1-3; D unresolved. The CDR3 loop spans 14 amino acids. Germline CDR1 LNHNV, CDR2 YYDKDF (reference sequence). The V and J ends lost 5 bases and 2 bases respectively, with 10 bases between them. The CDR3 nucleotides are TGTGCCACCAGCGCACGCGAGGCTGGAAACACCATATATTTT. This gives the protein CATSAREAGNTIYF.

This clone was seen repeatedly, ten times or more. The genes are TRBV7-2 and TRBJ1-5, with D maybe TRBD1 (6 bases). Germline CDR1 and CDR2: SGHTA and FQGNSA. V was trimmed by 5 bases and J by 4 bases, leaving 9 bases between them. The CDR3 length is 13 residues. The CDR3 spells CASSQGINQPQHF. The CDR3 nucleotides read TGTGCCAGCAGCCAGGGGATTAATCAGCCCCAGCATTTT.

As concerns this clone: Other nucleotide sequences from this sample produce the same CDR3. The V and J genes are TRBV24-1 and TRBJ2-1, with D possibly being TRBD2 (6 bases). The CDR3 length is 14 residues. Germline CDR1 and CDR2: KGHDR and SFDVKD. V lost 2 bases, J lost 2 bases, and 6 bases lay in between. Here the CDR3 reads CATSDSGAYNEQFF. As DNA, the CDR3 is TGTGCCACCAGTGATTCGGGGGCCTACAATGAGCAGTTCTTC.